The 20 T cell receptor beta chains presented below share a single source sample, sequenced in a study of technical replicates of blood from a handful of donors. The protocol was immunoSEQ multiplex PCR, while the TCRdb copy is restricted to in-frame clones and leaves out a portion. The sample shows about 76,000 clones, roughly 90% of them seen only once. The source material was T cells isolated from PBMCs. These TCRs come from a human donor in good health.

The chain links TRBV10-3 to TRBJ2-7, with a possible D match to TRBD2 (6 bases). The CDR3 sequence is 15 residues long. Germline CDR1 and CDR2: ENHRY and SYGVKD. Trimming left V 4 bases short and J 2 bases short, with 15 bases between. CDR3 sequence reads: CAISGGVTATYEQYF. CDR3 nucleotides: TGTGCCATCAGTGGGGGGGTGACAGCTACCTACGAGCAGTACTTC.

The chain links TRBV4-1 to TRBJ2-2; a possible D gene is TRBD1 (5 bases). This CDR3 is built from 16 residues. The V end was cut by 0 bases, the J end by 4 bases, with 12 bases between. Germline lookup yields CDR1 MGHRA and CDR2 YSYEKL. CDR3 sequence (DNA): TGCGCCAGCAGCCAAGAATCAGGGCCCCCCACCGGGGAGCTGTTTTTT. Amino acid sequence: CASSQESGPPTGELFF.

This chain joins TRBV9 and TRBJ1-4, with TRBD1 as a possible D gene (6 bases). Germline V gives CDR1 SGDLS, CDR2 YYNGEE. V lost 0 bases and J 8 bases, leaving 14 bases between the germline ends. This CDR3 spans 15 amino acids. The DNA of the CDR3 is TGTGCCAGCAGCGTAGCTCCAGGGGTGGCGGAAAAACTGTTTTTT. This codes for CASSVAPGVAEKLFF. Full variable domain (missing parts from reference TRBV9 and TRBJ1-4): DSGVTQTPKHLITATGQRVTLRCSPRSGDLSVYWYQQSLDQGLQFLIQYYNGEERAKGNILERFSAQQFPDLHSELNLSSLELGDSALYFCASSVAPGVAEKLFFGSGTQLSVL.

The chain joins TRBV10-3 to TRBJ2-2, with TRBD2 matching 9 bases. The CDR3 spans 18 residues. Germline V gene data show CDR1 as ENHRY and CDR2 as SYGVKD. Losses at the gene ends were 2 bases for V and 6 bases for J; bases not matched to a gene: 13. For the CDR3, the DNA is TGTGCCATCAGTGAGATCGTTGGGCTAGCGGGAAATCCCGGGGAGCTGTTTTTT. Translated: CAISEIVGLAGNPGELFF.

The rearrangement joins TRBV7-2 to TRBJ2-1; 10 positions match TRBD2. The CDR3 is made up of 14 amino acids. The V and J ends lost 4 bases and 5 bases, in that order; junction bases with no gene match: 2. CDR1 SGHTA and CDR2 FQGNSA come from the germline V gene. CDR3 DNA sequence: TGTGCCAGCAGCTGGGGACTAGCGCACAATGAGCAGTTCTTC. It encodes CASSWGLAHNEQFF.

The V call is TRBV6-4, the J call TRBJ1-1; perhaps TRBD1 as D (6 bases). Looked up from germline, CDR1 is MRHNA and CDR2 is SNTAGT. This CDR3 has 14 amino acids. The V and J ends lost 3 bases and 7 bases respectively, with 15 bases between them. The CDR3 region has the DNA TGTGCCAGCAGTGAAGAGGGACACGGGAATGAAGCTTTCTTT. It encodes CASSEEGHGNEAFF.

The chain couples TRBV7-2 to TRBJ2-5; 11 nucleotides agree with TRBD2. Germline V lookup: CDR1 SGHTA, CDR2 FQGNSA. This CDR3 spans 15 amino acids. V shed 5 bases and J 1 base; nucleotides not matched to a gene: 3. The CDR3 region is CASSRLAGIQETQYF. CDR3 bases: TGTGCCAGCAGCAGACTAGCGGGGATCCAAGAGACCCAGTACTTC. The whole variable domain, filled in from reference TRBV7-2 and TRBJ2-5, reads GAGVSQSPSNKVTEKGKDVELRCDPISGHTALYWYRQSLGQGLEFLIYFQGNSAPDKSGLPSDRFSAERTGGSVSTLTIQRTQQEDSAVYLCASSRLAGIQETQYFGPGTRLLVL.

V gene TRBV28 combines with J gene TRBJ1-5; TRBD1 aligns across 8 bases. The CDR3 spans 20 residues. Germline CDR1 and CDR2: MDHEN and SYDVKM. The V and J ends lost 6 bases and 0 bases, in that order; junction bases with no gene match: 19. CDR3 loop: CASSFLLQQGDGYSNQPQHF. CDR3 sequence (DNA): TGTGCCAGCAGCTTCCTCCTACAACAGGGGGACGGGTATAGCAATCAGCCCCAGCATTTT.

This clone appeared a single time. The chain employs TRBV5-1 and TRBJ2-3; TRBD2 matches at 7 bases. V was pared by 7 bases and J by 2 bases, with 4 bases of the junction left unmatched. Germline lookup yields CDR1 SGHRS and CDR2 YFSETQ. The CDR3 consists of 13 residues. In nucleotides, the CDR3 is TGCGCCAGCGGGGGGGTAACCACAGATACGCAGTATTTT. The encoded protein is CASGGVTTDTQYF.

The chain employs TRBV11-3 and TRBJ2-2; TRBD2 might be the D (5 bases). Trimming left V 5 bases short and J 0 bases short, with 16 bases between. The CDR3 has 17 residues. CDR1 and CDR2 from the germline V gene are SGHNT and YENEEA. In DNA, the CDR3 is TGTGCCAGCAGCAGAGAAGCGGCCCGGGCGAACACCGGGGAGCTGTTTTTT. Protein: CASSREAARANTGELFF.

The V gene is TRBV2, the J gene TRBJ1-5; D uncertain. This CDR3 comprises 14 residues. Trimming shortened V by 3 bases and J by 2 bases, and 8 bases separated the two germline ends. From germline, CDR1 is SNHLY and CDR2 FYNNEI. Here the CDR3 DNA reads TGTGCCAGCAGTGAGGTGTCAGGCAATCAGCCCCAGCATTTT. The encoded protein is CASSEVSGNQPQHF. Drawing the rest from reference TRBV2 and TRBJ1-5, the complete variable domain is EPEVTQTPSHQVTQMGQEVILRCVPISNHLYFYWYRQILGQKVEFLVSFYNNEISEKSEIFDDQFSVERPDGSNFTLKIRSTKLEDSAMYFCASSEVSGNQPQHFGDGTRLSIL.

V gene TRBV7-9 combines with J gene TRBJ1-4, with D perhaps matching TRBD1 (5 bases). Trimming shortened V by 5 bases and J by 12 bases, and 19 bases separated the two germline ends. This CDR3 is 14 amino acids long. The V gene's germline CDR1 is SEHNR and CDR2 FQNEAQ (reference sequence). This CDR3 is CASSPLSGGGELFF. The CDR3 DNA sequence: TGTGCCAGCAGCCCCCTGTCGGGGGGAGGGGAACTGTTTTTT.

This clone was observed a handful of times. This rearrangement joins TRBV14 to TRBJ2-1; 10 bases agree with TRBD1. The CDR3 sequence is 16 residues long. The J segment lost 12 bases and the V segment lost 3 bases, leaving 14 bases of the junction unmatched. Germline V gene lookup returns CDR1 SGHDN and CDR2 FVKESK. The DNA for the CDR3 is TGTGCCAGCAGCCACCTCCCCGGACAGGGGGATAACCCGCAGTTCTTC. Protein sequence: CASSHLPGQGDNPQFF.

Concerning this clone itself: Compared with germline, one end of the junction differs, possibly owing to a read error. V is TRBV2 and J is TRBJ1-1, with D perhaps matching TRBD1 (5 bases). CDR1 is SNHLY, CDR2 FYNNEI, per germline. This CDR3 is built from 13 residues. CDR3 sequence reads: CASSAEGNAEAFF. The DNA for the CDR3 is TGTGCCAGCAGTGCGGAGGGGAACGCTGAAGCTTTCTTT. Combining the CDR3 with reference TRBV2 and TRBJ1-1 gives the whole variable domain EPEVTQTPSHQVTQMGQEVILRCVPISNHLYFYWYRQILGQKVEFLVSFYNNEISEKSEIFDDQFSVERPDGSNFTLKIRSTKLEDSAMYFCASSAEGNAEAFFGQGTRLTVV.

The V gene is TRBV5-4, the J gene TRBJ1-2; 10 bases line up with TRBD1. This CDR3 comprises 17 residues. Germline CDR1 reads SGHNT; CDR2 reads YYREEE (reference sequence). Trimming removed 4 bases from V and 4 bases from J; junction bases left unmatched: 13. CDR3 bases: TGTGCCAGCAGCCCCGCACCGGGGACAGGGGCCTTCTATGGCTACACCTTC. Translated: CASSPAPGTGAFYGYTF.

The J gene is TRBJ2-5, the V gene TRBV28, with 8 positions matching TRBD1. Germline trimming cut 6 bases from V and 4 bases from J; bases unmatched to any gene: 28. Germline values: CDR1 MDHEN, CDR2 SYDVKM. This CDR3 has 21 amino acids. DNA for the CDR3: TGTGCCAGCAGGCCCCTCCGAACCCGAAACTTCCGGGACAGGTTTCGAGAGACCCAGTACTTC. This translates into CASRPLRTRNFRDRFRETQYF.

The chain joins TRBV28 to TRBJ2-7, with D possibly being TRBD1 (6 bases). Germline CDR1 and CDR2: MDHEN and SYDVKM. The V and J ends lost 0 bases and 2 bases respectively, with 8 bases between them. This CDR3 has 14 residues. As DNA, the CDR3 is TGTGCCAGCAGTTTATGGGGGGACACCTACGAGCAGTACTTC. Protein sequence: CASSLWGDTYEQYF.

This clone was recorded a few times. The gene calls are TRBV10-3 and TRBJ2-1, with D maybe TRBD2 (6 bases). The germline V gene has CDR1 ENHRY and CDR2 SYGVKD. V shed 4 bases and J shed 7 bases, with 11 bases lying between them. The CDR3 runs 13 residues. The CDR3 coding sequence is TGTGCCATCAGTGCGACTAGGGAGAATGAGCAGTTCTTC. It codes for CAISATRENEQFF.

The chain uses TRBV30 and TRBJ1-4; no firm D call. The CDR3 totals 11 residues. The V end lost 5 bases, the J end lost 10 bases, and 11 bases lay between the germline ends. Looked up from germline, CDR1 is GTSNPN and CDR2 is SVGIG (reference sequence). The CDR3 spells CAWALGGKLFF. The CDR3 DNA follows: TGTGCCTGGGCCTTGGGAGGAAAACTGTTTTTT.

V usage is TRBV15 and J usage is TRBJ1-2; D may be TRBD1 (6 bases). Trimming removed 0 bases from V and 7 bases from J, with 9 bases in between. The CDR3 is 13 amino acids. Germline V gene sequence: CDR1 LNHNV, CDR2 YYDKDF (reference sequence). CDR3: CATSRDRGSGYTF. CDR3 nucleotide sequence: TGTGCCACCAGCAGAGACAGGGGATCTGGCTACACCTTC.